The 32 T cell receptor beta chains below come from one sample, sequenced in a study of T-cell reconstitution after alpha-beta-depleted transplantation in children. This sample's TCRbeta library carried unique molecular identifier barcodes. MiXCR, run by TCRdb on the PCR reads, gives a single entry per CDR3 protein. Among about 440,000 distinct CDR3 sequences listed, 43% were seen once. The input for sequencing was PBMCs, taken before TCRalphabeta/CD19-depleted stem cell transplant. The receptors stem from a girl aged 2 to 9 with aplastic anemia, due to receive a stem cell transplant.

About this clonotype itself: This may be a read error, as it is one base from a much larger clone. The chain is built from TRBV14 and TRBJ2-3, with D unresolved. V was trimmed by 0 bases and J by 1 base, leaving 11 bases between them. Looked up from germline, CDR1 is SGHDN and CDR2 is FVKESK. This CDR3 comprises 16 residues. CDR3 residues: CASSQDSPSGTDTQYF. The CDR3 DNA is TGTGCCAGCAGCCAAGATTCGCCGTCCGGCACAGATACGCAGTATTTT.

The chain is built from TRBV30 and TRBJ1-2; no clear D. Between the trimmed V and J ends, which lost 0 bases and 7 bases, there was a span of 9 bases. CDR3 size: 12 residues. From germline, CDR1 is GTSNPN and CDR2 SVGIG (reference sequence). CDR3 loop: CAWSVGRGGYTF. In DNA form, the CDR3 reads TGTGCCTGGAGTGTAGGGCGGGGTGGCTACACCTTC. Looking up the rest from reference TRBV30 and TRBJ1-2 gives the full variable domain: SQTIHQWPATLVQPVGSPLSLECTVEGTSNPNLYWYRQAAGRGLQLLFYSVGIGQISSEVPQNLSASRPQDRQFILSSKKLLLSDSGFYLCAWSVGRGGYTFGSGTRLTVV.

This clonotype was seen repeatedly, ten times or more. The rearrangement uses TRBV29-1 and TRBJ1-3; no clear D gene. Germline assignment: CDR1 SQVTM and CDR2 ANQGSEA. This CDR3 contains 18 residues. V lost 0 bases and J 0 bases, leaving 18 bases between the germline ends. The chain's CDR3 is CSVEDRTAAGHSGNTIYF. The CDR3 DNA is TGCAGCGTTGAAGACCGGACCGCGGCGGGTCACTCTGGAAACACCATATATTTT.

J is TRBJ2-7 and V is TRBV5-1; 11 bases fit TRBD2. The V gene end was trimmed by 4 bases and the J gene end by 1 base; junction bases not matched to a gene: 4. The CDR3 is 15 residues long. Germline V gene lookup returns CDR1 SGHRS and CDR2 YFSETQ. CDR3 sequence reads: CASSVTSGASYEQYF. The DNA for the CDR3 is TGCGCCAGCAGCGTGACTAGCGGGGCATCCTACGAGCAGTACTTC.

In DNA, the CDR3 is TGCAGCGTTGAGTCCGGGTTCCAAGAGACCCAGTACTTC. This sequence encodes CSVESGFQETQYF. The rearrangement links TRBV29-1 to TRBJ2-5, with D hard to call. This CDR3 contains 13 residues. Trimming took 3 bases from V and 1 from J, leaving 9 bases between them. Germline V gene sequence: CDR1 SQVTM, CDR2 ANQGSEA.

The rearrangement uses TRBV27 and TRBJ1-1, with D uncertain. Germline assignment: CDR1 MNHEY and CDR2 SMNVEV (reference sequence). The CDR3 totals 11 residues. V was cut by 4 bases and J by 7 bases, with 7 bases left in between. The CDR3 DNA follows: TGTGCCAGCAGTTCTCCAGGTGAAGCTTTCTTT. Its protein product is CASSSPGEAFF.

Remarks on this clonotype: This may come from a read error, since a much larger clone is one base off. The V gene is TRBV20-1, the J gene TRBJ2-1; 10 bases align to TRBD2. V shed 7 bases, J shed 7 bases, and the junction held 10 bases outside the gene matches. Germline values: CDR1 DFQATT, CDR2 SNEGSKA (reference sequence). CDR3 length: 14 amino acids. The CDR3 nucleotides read TGCAGTGTCCCCAGCGGGAGGGCCAGGAATGAGCAGTTCTTC. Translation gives CSVPSGRARNEQFF.

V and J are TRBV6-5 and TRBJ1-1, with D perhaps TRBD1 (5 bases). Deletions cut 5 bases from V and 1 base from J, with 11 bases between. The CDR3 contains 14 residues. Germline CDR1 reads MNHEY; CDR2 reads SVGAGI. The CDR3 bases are TGTGCCAGCAGTGCTGGGCAGGGGAACACTGAAGCTTTCTTT. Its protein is CASSAGQGNTEAFF.

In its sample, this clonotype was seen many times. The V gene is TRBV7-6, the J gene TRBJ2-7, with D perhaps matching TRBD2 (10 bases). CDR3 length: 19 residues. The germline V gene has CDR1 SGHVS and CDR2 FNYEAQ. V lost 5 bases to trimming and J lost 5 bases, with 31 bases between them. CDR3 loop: CASSLTGGSMSGRAHEQYF. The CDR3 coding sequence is TGTGCCAGCAGCCTTACAGGGGGCAGTATGAGCGGGAGGGCCCACGAGCAGTACTTC.

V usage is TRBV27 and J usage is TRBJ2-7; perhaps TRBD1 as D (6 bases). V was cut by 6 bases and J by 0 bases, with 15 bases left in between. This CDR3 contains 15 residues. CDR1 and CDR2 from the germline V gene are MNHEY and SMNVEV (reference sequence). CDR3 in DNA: TGTGCCAGCAGCCCCAGGGGCCATCACTCCTACGAGCAGTACTTC. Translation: CASSPRGHHSYEQYF.

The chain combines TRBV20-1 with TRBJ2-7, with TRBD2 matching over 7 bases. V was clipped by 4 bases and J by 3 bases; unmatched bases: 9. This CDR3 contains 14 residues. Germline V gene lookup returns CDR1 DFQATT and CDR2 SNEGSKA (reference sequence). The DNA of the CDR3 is TGCAGTGCTAAACCAGCGGGGCTTGACTACGAGCAGTACTTC. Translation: CSAKPAGLDYEQYF.

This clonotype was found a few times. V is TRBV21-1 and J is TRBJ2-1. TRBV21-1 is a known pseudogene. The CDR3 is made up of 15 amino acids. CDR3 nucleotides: TGTGCCAGCAGCAAACTATCGAGCTCCTACAATGAGCAGTTCTTC. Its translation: CASSKLSSSYNEQFF.

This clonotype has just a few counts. This CDR3 reads CASSLRDSNTEAFF. The CDR3 DNA is TGTGCCAGCAGCCTCCGGGACAGCAACACTGAAGCTTTCTTT. The chain links TRBV3-1 to TRBJ1-1, with 7 bases aligning to TRBD1. From germline, CDR1 is LGHDT and CDR2 YNNKEL (reference sequence). After removal of 4 bases from V and 2 bases from J, the junction contained 4 bases not matched to a gene. This CDR3 comprises 14 residues.

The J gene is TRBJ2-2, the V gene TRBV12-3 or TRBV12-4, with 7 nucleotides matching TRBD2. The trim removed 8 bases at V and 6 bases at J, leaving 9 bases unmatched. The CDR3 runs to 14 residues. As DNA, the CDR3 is TGTGCCAGCTATATGTTAGCGGGCCCCGGGGAGCTGTTTTTT. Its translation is CASYMLAGPGELFF.

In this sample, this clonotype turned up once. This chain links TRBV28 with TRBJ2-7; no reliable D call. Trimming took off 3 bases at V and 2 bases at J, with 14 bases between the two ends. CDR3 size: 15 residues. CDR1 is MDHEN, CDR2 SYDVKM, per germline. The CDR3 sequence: CASSFSNPPTYEQYF. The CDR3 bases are TGTGCCAGCAGTTTTTCAAACCCACCTACCTACGAGCAGTACTTC.

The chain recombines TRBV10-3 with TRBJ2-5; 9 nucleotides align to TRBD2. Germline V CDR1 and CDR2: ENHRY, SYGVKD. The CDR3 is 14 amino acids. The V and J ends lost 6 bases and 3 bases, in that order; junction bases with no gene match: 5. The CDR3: CAIRAGGPEETQYF. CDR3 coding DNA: TGTGCCATCAGGGCGGGGGGGCCTGAAGAGACCCAGTACTTC.

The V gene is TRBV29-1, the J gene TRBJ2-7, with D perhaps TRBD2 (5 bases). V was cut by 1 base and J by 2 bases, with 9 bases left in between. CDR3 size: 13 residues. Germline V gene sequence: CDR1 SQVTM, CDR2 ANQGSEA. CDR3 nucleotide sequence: TGCAGCGTTGAAGTGGACGGGACCTACGAGCAGTACTTC. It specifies CSVEVDGTYEQYF.

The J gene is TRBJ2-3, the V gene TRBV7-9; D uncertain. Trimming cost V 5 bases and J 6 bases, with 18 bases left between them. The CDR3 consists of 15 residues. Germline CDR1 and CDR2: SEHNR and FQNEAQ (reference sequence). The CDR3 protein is CASSADPVWSDTQYF. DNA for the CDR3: TGTGCCAGCAGCGCAGACCCCGTTTGGTCGGATACGCAGTATTTT.

The CDR3 spells CASSQDPDYEQYF. Written as DNA, the CDR3 is TGTGCCAGCAGCCAAGACCCAGACTACGAGCAGTACTTC. The rearrangement links TRBV4-2 to TRBJ2-7; D ambiguous. This CDR3 has 13 amino acids. The ends were cut back, 0 bases at V and 3 bases at J, with 6 bases in the middle. CDR1 is LGHNA, CDR2 YNFKEQ, per germline.

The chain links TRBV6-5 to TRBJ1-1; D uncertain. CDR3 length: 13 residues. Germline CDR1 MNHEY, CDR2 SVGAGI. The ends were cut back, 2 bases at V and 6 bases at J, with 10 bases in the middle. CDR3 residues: CASSYPSGAEAFF. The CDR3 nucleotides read TGTGCCAGCAGTTACCCCTCCGGGGCTGAAGCTTTCTTT.

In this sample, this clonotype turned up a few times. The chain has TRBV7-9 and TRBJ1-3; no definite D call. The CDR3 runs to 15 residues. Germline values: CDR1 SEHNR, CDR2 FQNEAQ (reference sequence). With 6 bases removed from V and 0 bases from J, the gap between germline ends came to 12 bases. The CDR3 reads CASSLTASSGNTIYF. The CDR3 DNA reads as TGTGCCAGCAGTTTGACGGCTAGCTCTGGAAACACCATATATTTT.

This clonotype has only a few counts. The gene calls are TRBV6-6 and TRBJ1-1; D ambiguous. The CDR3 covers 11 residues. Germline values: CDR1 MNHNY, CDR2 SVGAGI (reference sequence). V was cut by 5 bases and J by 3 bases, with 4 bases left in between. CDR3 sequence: CASSDYTEAFF. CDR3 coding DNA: TGTGCCAGCAGTGACTACACTGAAGCTTTCTTT.

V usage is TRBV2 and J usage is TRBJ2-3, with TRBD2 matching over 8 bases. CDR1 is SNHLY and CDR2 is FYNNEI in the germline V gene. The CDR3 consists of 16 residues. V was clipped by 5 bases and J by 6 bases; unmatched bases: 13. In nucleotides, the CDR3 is TGTGCCAGCAGTTCCCGGACTAGCACCGTCAAGGATACGCAGTATTTT. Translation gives CASSSRTSTVKDTQYF.

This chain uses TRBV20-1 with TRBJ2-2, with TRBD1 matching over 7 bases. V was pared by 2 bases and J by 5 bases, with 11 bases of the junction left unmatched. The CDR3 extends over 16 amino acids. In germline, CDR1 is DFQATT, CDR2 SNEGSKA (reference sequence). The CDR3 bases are TGCAGTGCTAGAAGAGGCCAGGGACAGAGAACCGGGGAGCTGTTTTTT. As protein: CSARRGQGQRTGELFF.

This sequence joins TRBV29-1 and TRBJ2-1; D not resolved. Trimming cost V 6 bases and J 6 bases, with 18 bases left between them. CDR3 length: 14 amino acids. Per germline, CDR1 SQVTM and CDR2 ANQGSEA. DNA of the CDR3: TGCAGCGTACCCGGGCTTCCCCGTGGCAATGAGCAGTTCTTC. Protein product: CSVPGLPRGNEQFF.

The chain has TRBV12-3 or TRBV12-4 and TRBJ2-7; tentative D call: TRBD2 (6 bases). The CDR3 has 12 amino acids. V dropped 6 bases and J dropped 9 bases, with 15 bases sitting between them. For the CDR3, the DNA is TGTGCCAGCAGGGGGACTGCTTCTGTGCAGTACTTC. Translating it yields CASRGTASVQYF.

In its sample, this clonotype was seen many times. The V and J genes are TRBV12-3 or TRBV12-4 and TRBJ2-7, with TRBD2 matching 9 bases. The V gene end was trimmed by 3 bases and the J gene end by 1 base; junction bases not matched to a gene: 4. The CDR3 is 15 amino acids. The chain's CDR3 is CASSLLLAGSYEQYF. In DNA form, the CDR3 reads TGTGCCAGCAGTTTGCTCCTAGCGGGATCCTACGAGCAGTACTTC.

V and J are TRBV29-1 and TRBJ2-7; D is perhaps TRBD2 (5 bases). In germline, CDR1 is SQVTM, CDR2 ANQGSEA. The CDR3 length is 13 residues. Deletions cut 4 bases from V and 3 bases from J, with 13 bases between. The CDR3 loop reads CSVAQDSNYEQYF. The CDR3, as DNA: TGCAGCGTTGCCCAGGACTCCAACTACGAGCAGTACTTC.

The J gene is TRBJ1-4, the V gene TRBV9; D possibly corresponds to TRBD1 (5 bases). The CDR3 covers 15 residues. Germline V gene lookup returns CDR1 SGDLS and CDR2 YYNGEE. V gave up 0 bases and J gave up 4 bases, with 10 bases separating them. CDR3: CASSVGGTDNEKLFF. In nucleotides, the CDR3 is TGTGCCAGCAGCGTAGGGGGGACGGATAATGAAAAACTGTTTTTT.

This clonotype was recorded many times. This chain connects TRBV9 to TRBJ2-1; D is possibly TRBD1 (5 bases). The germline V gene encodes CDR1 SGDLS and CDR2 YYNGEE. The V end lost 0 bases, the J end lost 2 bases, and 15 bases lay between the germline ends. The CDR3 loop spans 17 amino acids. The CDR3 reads CASSVGGTGTPYNEQFF. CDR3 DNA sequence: TGTGCCAGCAGCGTAGGAGGCACAGGAACCCCCTACAATGAGCAGTTCTTC.

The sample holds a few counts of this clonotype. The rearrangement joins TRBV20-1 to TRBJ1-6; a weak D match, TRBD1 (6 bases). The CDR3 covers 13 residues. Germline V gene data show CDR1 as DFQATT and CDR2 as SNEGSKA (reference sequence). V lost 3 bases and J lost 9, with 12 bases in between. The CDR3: CSARGGPVSPLHF. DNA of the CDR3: TGCAGTGCTAGGGGGGGGCCTGTTTCACCCCTCCACTTT.

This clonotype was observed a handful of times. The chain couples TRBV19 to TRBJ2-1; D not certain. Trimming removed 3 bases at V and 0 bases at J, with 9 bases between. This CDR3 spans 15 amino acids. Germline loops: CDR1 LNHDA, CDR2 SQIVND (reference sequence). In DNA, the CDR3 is TGTGCCAGTAGTATCGCTCAGGACTCCTACAATGAGCAGTTCTTC. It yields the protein CASSIAQDSYNEQFF.